This T cell receptor beta chain was sequenced in a study of shared clonotypes between healthy human individuals. Study information: Donors consisted of a couple of women and a few men between 18 and 49.

Both subsets, CD45RA+ naive and CD45RA-negative memory, were split from the CD4+ cells. Repertoires were generated with immunoSEQ multiplex PCR, while TCRdb's copy carries only in-frame clones and drops some. The sample yields around 980,000 clones, 75% to 80% seen once. CDR1 and CDR2 from the germline V gene are SGHDT and YYEEEE. This CDR3 contains 17 residues. V shed 0 bases and J shed 2 bases, with 14 bases lying between them. The chain employs TRBV5-6 and TRBJ1-4, with D unclear. What was sequenced was memory CD4+ T cells from PBMCs. Subset denoted: CD45RA-negative fraction. This sequence originates from a young man in good health. Some clones in this sample may be carry-over from other donors' samples. CDR3 residues: CASSLDVPGSTNEKLFF. The DNA for the CDR3 is TGTGCCAGCAGCTTGGATGTTCCGGGCTCCACTAATGAAAAACTGTTTTTT. Using reference TRBV5-6 and TRBJ1-4 for the parts outside the CDR3, the full variable domain is DAGVTQSPTHLIKTRGQQVTLRCSPKSGHDTVSWYQQALGQGPQFIFQYYEEEERQRGNFPDRFSGHQFPNYSSELNVNALLLGDSALYLCASSLDVPGSTNEKLFFGSGTQLSVL.